One sample yielded the 23 T cell receptor beta chains listed below, sequenced in a study of T-cell memory formation after mild COVID-19 (dated by TCRdb to the early 2020s). Libraries were made using 5' RACE. The instrument given in TCRdb is Illumina NovaSeq 6000. The public reads were reanalyzed by TCRdb: fastp trimming at Q25, MiXCR alignment, in-frame beta chains only. Rows are unified per CDR3 protein, each entry keeping the most common DNA and genes. The sample table shows fewer than 250,000 distinct CDR3 sequences, and 27% are seen once. The ten largest account for 9.5% to 12% of the sample. The sequenced sample consisted of PBMCs or a T cell subset sorted from them (not recorded which). The receptor set was obtained from an adult woman who had mild COVID-19 (a few samples of this study predate the infection). The sample titles of this study are shuffled in the database, so cell type and time point are left out; the donor was told from shared clones.

The genes are TRBV7-8 and TRBJ2-3; 7 nucleotides agree with TRBD1. Germline values: CDR1 SGHVS, CDR2 FQNEAQ. The CDR3 spans 16 residues. The ends lost 5 bases at V and 2 bases at J; junction bases unmatched: 10. Here the CDR3 DNA reads TGTGCCAGCAGCCCCCTGTGGGACAGAACCACAGATACGCAGTATTTT. It yields the protein CASSPLWDRTTDTQYF.

The chain links TRBV15 to TRBJ1-1; D might be TRBD1 (6 bases). V lost 4 bases and J 5 bases, leaving 20 bases between the germline ends. Germline CDR1 LNHNV, CDR2 YYDKDF (reference sequence). The CDR3 length is 16 residues. This CDR3 is CATSKNRGRTKTEAFF. CDR3 in DNA: TGTGCCACCAGCAAAAACCGGGGGCGAACGAAAACTGAAGCTTTCTTT.

This clonotype was counted a single time. The V call is TRBV30, the J call TRBJ2-4, with D perhaps matching TRBD1 (5 bases). The CDR3 is 13 amino acids. V lost 7 bases, J lost 6 bases, and 16 bases lay in between. Looked up from germline, CDR1 is GTSNPN and CDR2 is SVGIG (reference sequence). CDR3 protein: CAFLITGSNIQYF. The CDR3 nucleotides are TGTGCCTTCCTGATCACAGGATCAAACATTCAGTACTTC.

The V and J genes are TRBV20-1 and TRBJ2-1; either TRBD1 or TRBD2 may supply D (7 bases each). Germline assignment: CDR1 DFQATT and CDR2 SNEGSKA (reference sequence). The V and J ends lost 1 base and 2 bases respectively, with 12 bases between them. This CDR3 is built from 15 residues. The CDR3 DNA sequence: TGCAGTGCTAGAGGCCAGGGGGGGCCCTACAATGAGCAGTTCTTC. Translating it yields CSARGQGGPYNEQFF.

The rearrangement joins TRBV6-2 or TRBV6-3 to TRBJ2-7; TRBD2 agrees at 8 bases. Unmatched junction bases numbered 7, after V lost 7 bases and J lost 2 bases. Germline V lookup: CDR1 MNHEY, CDR2 SVGEGT. The CDR3 has 14 residues. The CDR3 is CASTVSGGTYEQYF. In nucleotides, the CDR3 is TGTGCCAGCACCGTGAGCGGGGGCACCTACGAGCAGTACTTC.

This sequence joins TRBV6-2 or TRBV6-3 and TRBJ2-2; TRBD2 matches at 11 bases. The CDR3 extends over 17 amino acids. Trimming removed 7 bases from V and 0 bases from J; junction bases left unmatched: 7. Germline assignment: CDR1 MNHEY and CDR2 SVGEGT. The CDR3 DNA is TGTGCCAGCACCCTCATAGCGGGAGGGGCGAACACCGGGGAGCTGTTTTTT. Protein: CASTLIAGGANTGELFF.

This sequence joins TRBV6-1 and TRBJ2-7, with D possibly being TRBD1 (5 bases). Between the trimmed V and J ends, which lost 4 bases and 0 bases, there was a span of 16 bases. The length of the CDR3 is 16 residues. CDR1 is MNHNS, CDR2 SASEGT, per germline. DNA of the CDR3: TGTGCCAGCAGTGTGACCATGACAGCTCACTCCTACGAGCAGTACTTC. Amino acids: CASSVTMTAHSYEQYF.

This clonotype has a handful of counts. The chain uses TRBV7-9 and TRBJ2-7, with TRBD1 matching 7 bases. With 4 bases clipped from V and 1 base from J, the junction kept 4 bases outside the gene matches. Germline assignment: CDR1 SEHNR and CDR2 FQNEAQ (reference sequence). This CDR3 is built from 14 residues. CDR3 bases: TGTGCCAGCAGCTCACGACAGGGTTCCTACGAGCAGTACTTC. Protein sequence: CASSSRQGSYEQYF.

This clonotype was observed a handful of times. The chain combines TRBV12-3 or TRBV12-4 with TRBJ2-1; 13 bases are shared with TRBD2. After removal of 6 bases from V and 6 bases from J, the junction contained 5 bases not matched to a gene. CDR3 length: 15 residues. The CDR3 DNA is TGTGCCAGCAGCCTGGGACTAGCGGGAATCAATGAGCAGTTCTTC. This sequence encodes CASSLGLAGINEQFF.

The rearrangement links TRBV7-2 to TRBJ2-1; 8 positions agree with TRBD2. Germline V gives CDR1 SGHTA, CDR2 FQGNSA. Trimming took 5 bases from V and 10 from J; bases not matched to a gene: 10. The CDR3 has 14 residues. CDR3 sequence (DNA): TGTGCCAGCAGCCGGCGGGTCGGGAGGGAAGAGCAGTTCTTC. Encoded protein: CASSRRVGREEQFF.

This clonotype was seen a few times. The CDR3 is CASSSRLAGGLDTQYF. In nucleotides, the CDR3 is TGTGCCAGCAGCTCCCGACTAGCGGGGGGGCTGGATACGCAGTATTTT. The rearrangement links TRBV7-6 to TRBJ2-3; TRBD2 matches 14 bases. V lost 4 bases and J lost 6; bases outside the gene matches: 6. The germline V gene encodes CDR1 SGHVS and CDR2 FNYEAQ. The CDR3 contains 16 residues.

The chain recombines TRBV5-5 with TRBJ2-1, with D possibly being TRBD2 (6 bases). The CDR3 contains 15 residues. The V gene's germline CDR1 is SGHKS and CDR2 YYEKEE (reference sequence). V dropped 5 bases and J dropped 3 bases, with 15 bases sitting between them. In DNA, the CDR3 is TGTGCCAGCAGTTCGGGACTTGGGGTCTACAATGAGCAGTTCTTC. Its translation: CASSSGLGVYNEQFF.

This clonotype was counted only a few times. The chain recombines TRBV7-9 with TRBJ1-2, with D possibly matching TRBD1 (6 bases). This CDR3 is built from 15 residues. With 4 bases removed from V and 4 bases from J, the gap between germline ends came to 16 bases. Germline-derived CDR1 and CDR2 are SEHNR and FQNEAQ (reference sequence). CDR3 sequence (DNA): TGTGCCAGCAGCTCGCTCCGGGACACAAGCTATGGCTACACCTTC. Translation gives CASSSLRDTSYGYTF.

This chain joins TRBV18 and TRBJ1-1; D not resolved. V was cut by 3 bases and J by 3 bases, with 14 bases left in between. This CDR3 is 15 amino acids long. Per the germline V gene, CDR1 is KGHSH and CDR2 is LQKENI. CDR3 in amino acids: CASSPTGGGDTEAFF. CDR3 coding DNA: TGTGCCAGCTCACCTACCGGCGGCGGGGACACTGAAGCTTTCTTT.

J is TRBJ1-1 and V is TRBV13; perhaps TRBD1 as D (5 bases). The germline V gene has CDR1 PRHDT and CDR2 FYEKMQ (reference sequence). Trimming shortened V by 5 bases and J by 1 base, and 17 bases separated the two germline ends. The CDR3 sequence is 16 residues long. For the CDR3, the DNA is TGTGCCAGCAGCCTCTCGGACGAGACAGAGAACACTGAAGCTTTCTTT. Its protein is CASSLSDETENTEAFF.

This clonotype was seen repeatedly, ten times or more. This chain links TRBV7-6 with TRBJ2-3; 7 nucleotides match TRBD1. V lost 5 bases, J lost 4 bases, and 3 bases stayed unmatched. Germline loops: CDR1 SGHVS, CDR2 FNYEAQ. The CDR3 is made up of 13 amino acids. The CDR3, as DNA: TGTGCCAGCAGCGATACAGGGGCAGATACGCAGTATTTT. As protein: CASSDTGADTQYF.

The V call is TRBV7-8, the J call TRBJ2-5; 8 nucleotides line up with TRBD2. J was trimmed by 4 bases and V by 3 bases; bases with no gene match: 4. Germline-derived CDR1 and CDR2 are SGHVS and FQNEAQ. The CDR3 runs to 14 residues. In DNA form, the CDR3 reads TGTGCCAGCAGCTTCGGGGGGGGAGGAGAGACCCAGTACTTC. This sequence encodes CASSFGGGGETQYF.

This clonotype was observed a handful of times. The V and J genes are TRBV7-7 and TRBJ2-7, with a tentative D call TRBD1 (5 bases). Trimming took 7 bases from V and 4 from J, leaving 23 bases between them. CDR3 size: 16 residues. The germline V gene has CDR1 SSHAT and CDR2 FNYEAQ (reference sequence). CDR3 nucleotide sequence: TGTGCCAGCATCGTGGTCTCGGGTGACAGAAGATACGAGCAGTACTTC. This sequence encodes CASIVVSGDRRYEQYF.

This clonotype was found a few times. This chain links TRBV20-1 with TRBJ2-3; 12 bases align to TRBD2. Germline V gene lookup returns CDR1 DFQATT and CDR2 SNEGSKA (reference sequence). Trimming removed 4 bases from V and 4 bases from J; junction bases left unmatched: 3. The length of the CDR3 is 14 residues. DNA for the CDR3: TGCAGTGCTACACTAGCGGGAGGCTCAGATACGCAGTATTTT. It specifies CSATLAGGSDTQYF.

This chain joins TRBV7-6 and TRBJ2-1, with a tentative D call TRBD1 (6 bases). The V end lost 1 base, the J end lost 2 bases, and 12 bases lay between the germline ends. The germline gives CDR1 SGHVS, CDR2 FNYEAQ. The CDR3 totals 16 residues. CDR3 nucleotide sequence: TGTGCCAGCAGCTTAGGAGGCAGGGGAACCTACAATGAGCAGTTCTTC. Amino acids: CASSLGGRGTYNEQFF. Full variable domain (remainder filled in from reference TRBV7-6 and TRBJ2-1): GAGVSQSPRYKVTKRGQDVALRCDPISGHVSLYWYRQALGQGPEFLTYFNYEAQQDKSGLPNDRFSAERPEGSISTLTIQRTEQRDSAMYRCASSLGGRGTYNEQFFGPGTRLTVL.

This chain joins TRBV20-1 and TRBJ1-2; D is perhaps TRBD1 (5 bases). This CDR3 comprises 12 residues. Trimming stripped 1 base from V and 7 bases from J, with 10 bases between. CDR1 is DFQATT and CDR2 is SNEGSKA in the germline V gene (reference sequence). The CDR3 loop reads CSARVGVGGYTF. As DNA, the CDR3 is TGCAGTGCTAGAGTGGGGGTAGGTGGCTACACCTTC.

There are a few counts of this clonotype. The rearrangement links TRBV6-6 to TRBJ1-1, with a possible D match to TRBD1 (6 bases). V was trimmed by 7 bases and J by 1 base, leaving 7 bases between them. This CDR3 spans 12 amino acids. CDR1 is MNHNY and CDR2 is SVGAGI in the germline V gene (reference sequence). In DNA form, the CDR3 reads TGTGCCAGCACGACAGGGAACACTGAAGCTTTCTTT. It specifies CASTTGNTEAFF.

This clonotype has more than one count but fewer than ten. V is TRBV24-1 and J is TRBJ2-5; D call uncertain. The CDR3 spans 12 residues. Germline CDR1 and CDR2: KGHDR and SFDVKD. V was pared by 1 base and J by 5 bases, with 4 bases between. The CDR3 region has the DNA TGTGCCACCAGTGATTTTGAGGAGACCCAGTACTTC. Protein: CATSDFEETQYF.